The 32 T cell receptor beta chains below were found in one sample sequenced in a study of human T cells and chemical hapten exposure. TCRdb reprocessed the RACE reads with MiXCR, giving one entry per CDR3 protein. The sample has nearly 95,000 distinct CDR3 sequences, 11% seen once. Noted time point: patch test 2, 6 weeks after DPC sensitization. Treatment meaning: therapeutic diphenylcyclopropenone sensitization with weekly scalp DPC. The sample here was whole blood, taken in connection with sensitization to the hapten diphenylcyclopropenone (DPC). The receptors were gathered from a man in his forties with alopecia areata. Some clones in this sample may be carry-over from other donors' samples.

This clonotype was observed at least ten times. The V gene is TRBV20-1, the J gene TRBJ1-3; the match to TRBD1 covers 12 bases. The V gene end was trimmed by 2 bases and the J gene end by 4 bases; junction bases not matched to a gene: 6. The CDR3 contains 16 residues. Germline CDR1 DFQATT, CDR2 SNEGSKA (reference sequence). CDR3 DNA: TGCAGTGCTAGAACCGGGACAGGGGGCTTGGGAAACACCATATATTTT. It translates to CSARTGTGGLGNTIYF.

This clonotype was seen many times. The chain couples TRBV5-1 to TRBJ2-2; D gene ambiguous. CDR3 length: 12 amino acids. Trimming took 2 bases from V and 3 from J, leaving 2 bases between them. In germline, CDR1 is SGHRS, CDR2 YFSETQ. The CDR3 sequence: CASSLDTGELFF. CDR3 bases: TGCGCCAGCAGCTTAGACACCGGGGAGCTGTTTTTT. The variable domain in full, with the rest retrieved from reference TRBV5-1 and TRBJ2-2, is KAGVTQTPRYLIKTRGQQVTLSCSPISGHRSVSWYQQTPGQGLQFLFEYFSETQRNKGNFPGRFSGRQFSNSRSEMNVSTLELGDSALYLCASSLDTGELFFGEGSRLTVL.

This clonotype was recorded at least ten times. CDR3 in amino acids: CASSLGAGATHYSNQPQHF. DNA for the CDR3: TGTGCCAGCAGTTTAGGGGCGGGCGCGACACACTATAGCAATCAGCCCCAGCATTTT. The chain joins TRBV12-3 or TRBV12-4 to TRBJ1-5; D not certain. Trimming stripped 1 base from V and 0 bases from J, with 19 bases between. The CDR3 runs to 19 residues.

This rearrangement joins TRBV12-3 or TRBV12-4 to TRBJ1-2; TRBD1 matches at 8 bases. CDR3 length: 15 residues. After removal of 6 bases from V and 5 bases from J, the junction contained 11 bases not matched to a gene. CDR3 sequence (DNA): TGTGCCAGCAGCCATACCGGGACAGGAGCTTATGGCTACACCTTC. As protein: CASSHTGTGAYGYTF.

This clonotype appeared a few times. Here the CDR3 DNA reads TGTGCCAGCAGTTCCTTGACAGGTGAAGCTTTCTTT. Its protein product is CASSSLTGEAFF. The chain has TRBV28 and TRBJ1-1; maybe TRBD1 (6 bases). V lost 4 bases and J lost 7, with 10 bases in between. Germline V gene lookup returns CDR1 MDHEN and CDR2 SYDVKM. The CDR3 is 12 residues long. Together with reference TRBV28 and TRBJ1-1, the CDR3 gives the full variable domain: DVKVTQSSRYLVKRTGEKVFLECVQDMDHENMFWYRQDPGLGLRLIYFSYDVKMKEKGDIPEGYSVSREKKERFSLILESASTNQTSMYLCASSSLTGEAFFGQGTRLTVV.

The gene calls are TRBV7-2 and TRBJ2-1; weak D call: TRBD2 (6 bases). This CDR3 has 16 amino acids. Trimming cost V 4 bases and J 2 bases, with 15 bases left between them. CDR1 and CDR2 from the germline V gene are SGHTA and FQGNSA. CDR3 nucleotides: TGTGCCAGCAGCTCCCGCGGGGTCGCACCCTACAATGAGCAGTTCTTC. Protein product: CASSSRGVAPYNEQFF.

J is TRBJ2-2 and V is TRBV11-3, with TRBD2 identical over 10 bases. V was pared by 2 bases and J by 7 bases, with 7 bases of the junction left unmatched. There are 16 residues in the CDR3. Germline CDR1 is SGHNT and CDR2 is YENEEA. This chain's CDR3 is CASSLSLAGVSGELFF. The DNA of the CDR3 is TGTGCCAGCAGCTTATCCCTAGCGGGAGTTAGCGGGGAGCTGTTTTTT.

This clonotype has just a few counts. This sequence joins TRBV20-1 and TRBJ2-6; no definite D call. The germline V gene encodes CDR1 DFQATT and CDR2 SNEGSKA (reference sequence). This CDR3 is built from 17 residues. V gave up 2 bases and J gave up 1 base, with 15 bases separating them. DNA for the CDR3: TGCAGTGCTAGATTTCTGGACGTGGGATCTGGGGCCAACGTCCTGACTTTC. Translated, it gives CSARFLDVGSGANVLTF.

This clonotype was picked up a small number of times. This CDR3 reads CASSLGPVGQGSYEQYF. The DNA of the CDR3 is TGCGCCAGCAGCTTGGGGCCCGTCGGACAGGGGAGCTACGAGCAGTACTTC. The chain links TRBV5-1 to TRBJ2-7, with 9 bases fitting TRBD1. V lost 0 bases to trimming and J lost 3 bases; unmatched junction nucleotides: 10. Germline V gene lookup returns CDR1 SGHRS and CDR2 YFSETQ. CDR3 length: 17 residues. The full variable domain, rest sourced from reference TRBV5-1 and TRBJ2-7, is KAGVTQTPRYLIKTRGQQVTLSCSPISGHRSVSWYQQTPGQGLQFLFEYFSETQRNKGNFPGRFSGRQFSNSRSEMNVSTLELGDSALYLCASSLGPVGQGSYEQYFGPGTRLTVT.

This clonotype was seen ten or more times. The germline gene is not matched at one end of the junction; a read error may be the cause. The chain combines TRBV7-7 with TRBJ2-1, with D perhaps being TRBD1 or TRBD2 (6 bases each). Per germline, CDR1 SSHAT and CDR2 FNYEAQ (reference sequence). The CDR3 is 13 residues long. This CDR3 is CASSLDWRGEQFF. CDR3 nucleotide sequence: TGTGCTAGCAGCTTAGACTGGAGGGGGGAGCAGTTCTTC.

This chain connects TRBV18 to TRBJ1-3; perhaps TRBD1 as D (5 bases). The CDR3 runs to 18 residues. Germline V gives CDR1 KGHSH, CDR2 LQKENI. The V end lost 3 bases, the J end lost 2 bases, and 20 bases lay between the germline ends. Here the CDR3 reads CASSPRPGQSETGNTIYF. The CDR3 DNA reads TGTGCCAGCTCACCTCGTCCGGGGCAATCAGAAACTGGAAACACCATATATTTT.

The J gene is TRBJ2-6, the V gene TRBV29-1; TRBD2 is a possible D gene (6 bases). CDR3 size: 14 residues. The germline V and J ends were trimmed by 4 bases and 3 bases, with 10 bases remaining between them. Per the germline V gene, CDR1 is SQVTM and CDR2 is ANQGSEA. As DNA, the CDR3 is TGCAGCGTTGTACTGGGAGGTGGGGCCAACGTCCTGACTTTC. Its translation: CSVVLGGGANVLTF.

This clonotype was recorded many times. The CDR3 here is CASSYSSIYENTEAFF. The CDR3 DNA follows: TGTGCCAGCAGTTACAGCTCGATCTACGAGAACACTGAAGCTTTCTTT. The V call is TRBV6-2 or TRBV6-3, the J call TRBJ1-1; D is ambiguous. CDR1 and CDR2 (germline): MNHEY, SVGEGT. The CDR3 spans 16 residues. The V gene lost 2 bases and the J gene lost 1 base, with 14 bases spanning the gap.

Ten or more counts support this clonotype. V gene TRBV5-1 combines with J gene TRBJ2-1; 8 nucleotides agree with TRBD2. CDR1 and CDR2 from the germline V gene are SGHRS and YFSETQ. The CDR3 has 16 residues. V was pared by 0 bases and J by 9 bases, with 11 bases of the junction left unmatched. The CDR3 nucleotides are TGCGCCAGCAGCTTGGCACCAGCGGGGGCGACAGGTGAGCAGTTCTTC. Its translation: CASSLAPAGATGEQFF.

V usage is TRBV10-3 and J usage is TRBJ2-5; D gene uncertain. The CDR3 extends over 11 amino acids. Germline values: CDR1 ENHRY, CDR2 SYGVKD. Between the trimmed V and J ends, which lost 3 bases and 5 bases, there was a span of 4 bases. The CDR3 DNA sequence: TGTGCCATCAGTGATGGGGAGACCCAGTACTTC. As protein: CAISDGETQYF.

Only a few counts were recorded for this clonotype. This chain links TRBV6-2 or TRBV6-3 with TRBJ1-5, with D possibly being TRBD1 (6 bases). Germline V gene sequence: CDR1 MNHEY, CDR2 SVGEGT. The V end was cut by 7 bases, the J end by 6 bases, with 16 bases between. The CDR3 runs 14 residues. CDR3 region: CASTPGGGRQPQHF. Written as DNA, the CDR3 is TGTGCCAGCACTCCCGGGGGGGGCCGTCAGCCCCAGCATTTT.

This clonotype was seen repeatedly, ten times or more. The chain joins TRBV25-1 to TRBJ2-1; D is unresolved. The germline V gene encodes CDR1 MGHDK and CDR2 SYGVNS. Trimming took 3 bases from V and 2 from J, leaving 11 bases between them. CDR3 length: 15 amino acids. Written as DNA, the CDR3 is TGTGCCAGCAGTGATGCCCGCAACACCTACAATGAGCAGTTCTTC. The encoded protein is CASSDARNTYNEQFF.

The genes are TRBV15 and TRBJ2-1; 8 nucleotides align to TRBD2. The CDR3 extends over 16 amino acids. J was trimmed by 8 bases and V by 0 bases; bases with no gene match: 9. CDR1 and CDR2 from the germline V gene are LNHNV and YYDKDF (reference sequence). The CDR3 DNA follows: TGTGCCACCAGCAGAGAAAACAGCGGGAGAGATGATGAGCAGTTCTTC. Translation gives CATSRENSGRDDEQFF.

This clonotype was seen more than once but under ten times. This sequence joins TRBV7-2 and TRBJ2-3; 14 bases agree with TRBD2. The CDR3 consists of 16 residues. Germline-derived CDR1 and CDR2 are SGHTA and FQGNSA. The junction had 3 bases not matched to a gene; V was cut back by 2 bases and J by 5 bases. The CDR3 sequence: CASSLRLAGGRDTQYF. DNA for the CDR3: TGTGCCAGCAGCTTACGACTAGCGGGAGGGAGAGATACGCAGTATTTT.

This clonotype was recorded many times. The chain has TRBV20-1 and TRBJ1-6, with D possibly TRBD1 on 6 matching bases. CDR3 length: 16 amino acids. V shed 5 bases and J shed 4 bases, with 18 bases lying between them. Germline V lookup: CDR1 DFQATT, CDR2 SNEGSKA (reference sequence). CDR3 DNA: TGCAGTGCTCCAGGACAGCTAGGGGGATATAATTCACCCCTCCACTTT. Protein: CSAPGQLGGYNSPLHF.

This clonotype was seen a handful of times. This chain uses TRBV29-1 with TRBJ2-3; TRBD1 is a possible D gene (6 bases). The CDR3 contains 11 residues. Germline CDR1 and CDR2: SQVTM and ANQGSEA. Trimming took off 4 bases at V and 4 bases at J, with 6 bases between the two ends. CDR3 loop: CSVGTADTQYF. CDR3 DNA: TGCAGCGTTGGGACAGCAGATACGCAGTATTTT.

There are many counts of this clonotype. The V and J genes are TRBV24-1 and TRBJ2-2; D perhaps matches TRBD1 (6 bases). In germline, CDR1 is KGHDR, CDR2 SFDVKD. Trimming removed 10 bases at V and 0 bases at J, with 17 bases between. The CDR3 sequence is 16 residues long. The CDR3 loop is CATDSGTWANTGELFF. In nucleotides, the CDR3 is TGTGCCACTGATTCCGGGACATGGGCGAACACCGGGGAGCTGTTTTTT.

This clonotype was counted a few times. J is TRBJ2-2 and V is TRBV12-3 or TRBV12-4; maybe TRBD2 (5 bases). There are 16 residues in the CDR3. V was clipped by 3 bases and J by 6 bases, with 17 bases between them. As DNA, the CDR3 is TGTGCCAGCAGTTTTGGAAGTCGAGGGCCTTCCGGGGAGCTGTTTTTT. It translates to CASSFGSRGPSGELFF.

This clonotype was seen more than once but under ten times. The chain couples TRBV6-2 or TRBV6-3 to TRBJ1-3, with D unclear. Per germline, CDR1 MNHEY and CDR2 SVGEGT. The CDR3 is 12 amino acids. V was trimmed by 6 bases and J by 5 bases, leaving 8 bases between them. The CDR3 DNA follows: TGTGCCAGCAGAGAGAACCGAAACACCATATATTTT. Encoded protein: CASRENRNTIYF.

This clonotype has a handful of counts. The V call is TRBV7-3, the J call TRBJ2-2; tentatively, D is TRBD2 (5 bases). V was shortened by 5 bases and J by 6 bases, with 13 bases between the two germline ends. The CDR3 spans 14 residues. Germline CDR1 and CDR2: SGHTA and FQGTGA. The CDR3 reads CASSPSGWSGELFF. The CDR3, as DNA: TGTGCCAGCAGCCCCTCGGGATGGTCCGGGGAGCTGTTTTTT.

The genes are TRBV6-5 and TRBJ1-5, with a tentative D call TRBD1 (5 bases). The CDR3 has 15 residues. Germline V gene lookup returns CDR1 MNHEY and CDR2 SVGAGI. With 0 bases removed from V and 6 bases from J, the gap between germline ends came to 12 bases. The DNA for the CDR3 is TGTGCCAGCAGTTACTCGAGGGGTCTGGGTCAGCCCCAGCATTTT. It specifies CASSYSRGLGQPQHF.

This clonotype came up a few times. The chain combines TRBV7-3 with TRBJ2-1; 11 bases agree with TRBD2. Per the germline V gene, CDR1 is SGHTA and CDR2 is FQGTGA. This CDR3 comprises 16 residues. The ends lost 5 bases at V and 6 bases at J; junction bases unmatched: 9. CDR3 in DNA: TGTGCCAGCAGCCCTACCCTAGCGGGAGGATCCAATGAGCAGTTCTTC. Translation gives CASSPTLAGGSNEQFF.

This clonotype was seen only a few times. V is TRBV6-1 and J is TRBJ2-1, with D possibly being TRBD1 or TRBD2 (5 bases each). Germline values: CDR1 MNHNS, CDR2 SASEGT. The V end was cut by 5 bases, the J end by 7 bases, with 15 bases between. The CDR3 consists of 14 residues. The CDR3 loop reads CASSPWGSQNEQFF. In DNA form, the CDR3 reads TGTGCCAGCAGTCCCTGGGGGTCGCAAAATGAGCAGTTCTTC.

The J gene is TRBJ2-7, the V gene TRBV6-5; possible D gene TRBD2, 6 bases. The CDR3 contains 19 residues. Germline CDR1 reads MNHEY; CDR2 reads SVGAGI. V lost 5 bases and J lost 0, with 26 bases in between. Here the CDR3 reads CASSRRAGRGKESSYEQYF. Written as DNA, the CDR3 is TGTGCCAGCAGTCGTCGGGCGGGTCGGGGGAAGGAGAGCTCCTACGAGCAGTACTTC.

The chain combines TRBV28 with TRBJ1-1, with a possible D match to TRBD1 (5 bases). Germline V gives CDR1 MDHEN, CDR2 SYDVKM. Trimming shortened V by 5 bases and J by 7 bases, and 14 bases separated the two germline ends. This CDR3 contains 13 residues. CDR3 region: CASSVDPQGEAFF. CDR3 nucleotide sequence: TGTGCCAGCAGTGTAGACCCTCAGGGTGAAGCTTTCTTT.

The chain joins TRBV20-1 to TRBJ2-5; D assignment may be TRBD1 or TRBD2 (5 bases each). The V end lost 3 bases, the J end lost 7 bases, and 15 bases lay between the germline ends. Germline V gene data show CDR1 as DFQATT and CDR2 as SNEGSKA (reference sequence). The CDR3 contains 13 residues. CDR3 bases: TGCAGTGCTAGTTTCCTTGGGGGAGTGACCCAGTACTTC. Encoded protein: CSASFLGGVTQYF.

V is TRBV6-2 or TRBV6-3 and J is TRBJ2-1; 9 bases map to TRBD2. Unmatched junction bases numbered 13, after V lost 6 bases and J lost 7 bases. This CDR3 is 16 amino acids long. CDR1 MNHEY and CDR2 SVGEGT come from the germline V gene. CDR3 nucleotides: TGTGCCAGCAGAAAACATAGCGGGAGTGGGAGGAATGAGCAGTTCTTC. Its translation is CASRKHSGSGRNEQFF.